This T cell receptor beta chain was captured in a study of T cell therapy after organ transplantation. The germline V gene has CDR1 SGDLS and CDR2 YYNGEE. The length of the CDR3 is 15 residues. The germline V and J ends were trimmed by 2 bases and 2 bases, with 14 bases remaining between them. As to this clone: Its antigen is currently unknown.

Time point denoted: 20-29 weeks after completion of therapy. Drug-resistant or recurrent cytomegalovirus affected these solid-organ transplant recipient patients. Clones were sequenced by immunoSEQ multiplex PCR, and TCRdb holds only the in-frame ones, with some missing. Of about 18,000 clones detected, approximately 83% appear once; the ten largest clones hold roughly 28%. The clonotype was recovered from a human patient who had received a solid organ transplant and had CMV disease. These T cells may partly come from the graft donor. This specimen consisted of CD8+ T cells from blood, obtained after autologous CMV-specific T cell therapy. The chain is built from TRBV9 and TRBJ2-7; D might be TRBD1 (6 bases). The CDR3 is CASSVFWGPTYEQYF. CDR3 coding DNA: TGTGCCAGCAGCGTCTTTTGGGGGCCAACCTACGAGCAGTACTTC.